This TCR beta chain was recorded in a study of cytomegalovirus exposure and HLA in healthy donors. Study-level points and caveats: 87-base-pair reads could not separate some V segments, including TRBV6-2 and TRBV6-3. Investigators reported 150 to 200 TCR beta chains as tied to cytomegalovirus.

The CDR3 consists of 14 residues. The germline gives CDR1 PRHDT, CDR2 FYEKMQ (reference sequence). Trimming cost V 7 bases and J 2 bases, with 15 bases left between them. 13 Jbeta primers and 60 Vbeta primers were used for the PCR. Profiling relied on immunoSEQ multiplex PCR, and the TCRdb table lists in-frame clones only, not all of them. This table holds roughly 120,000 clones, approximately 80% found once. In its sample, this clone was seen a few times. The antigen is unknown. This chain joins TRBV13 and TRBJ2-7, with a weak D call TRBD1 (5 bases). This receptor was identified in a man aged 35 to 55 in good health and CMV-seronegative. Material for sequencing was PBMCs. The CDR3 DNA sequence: TGTGCCAGCATCCTGAGAGAGACAGCCTACGAGCAGTACTTC. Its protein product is CASILRETAYEQYF.